The rows below give T cell receptor beta chains drawn from one sample of a study of blood T cell repertoires in COVID-19. Method: immunoSEQ multiplex PCR; TCRdb's copy keeps in-frame clones and lacks some. Among almost 300,000 clones listed, about nine tenths were seen once. Input material: peripheral blood. These receptors were collected from a woman aged 25 to 39 with COVID-19, enrolled during active disease. Both conserved end residues are part of each CDR3. Each record gives: clone size, J gene, D gene, V gene, CDR3 protein, CDR3 DNA. D genes are given only for firm matches. Size is omitted from some rows. Given values are once, few, many or a class for expanded clones.

>-|TRBJ2-3|TRBD2|TRBV5-8
CASSLGLAGGDTQYF
TGTGCCAGCAGCTTAGGACTAGCGGGAGGGGATACGCAGTATTTT
>few|TRBJ1-5|-|TRBV21-1
CASSKEWSGGQPQHF
TGTGCCAGCAGCAAAGAGTGGTCCGGAGGTCAGCCCCAGCATTTT
>-|TRBJ2-7|-|TRBV5-8
CASSLIGGDSYEQYF
TGTGCCAGCAGCTTGATCGGGGGAGACTCCTACGAGCAGTACTTC
>-|TRBJ1-1|-|TRBV3-1/TRBV3-2
CASSQVVGGTEAFF
TGTGCCAGCAGCCAAGTTGTGGGAGGCACTGAAGCTTTCTTT
>-|TRBJ1-1|TRBD1|TRBV9
CASSPGQLNTEAFF
TGTGCCAGCAGCCCGGGACAGTTGAACACTGAAGCTTTCTTT
>-|TRBJ2-1|-|TRBV6-4
CASIAPNNEQFF
TGTGCCAGCATAGCCCCGAACAATGAGCAGTTCTTC
>-|TRBJ2-2|-|TRBV11-3
CASSFSGDTGELFF
TGTGCCAGCAGCTTCTCAGGGGACACCGGGGAGCTGTTTTTT
>-|TRBJ2-2|-|TRBV24-1
CATSEGRGELFF
TGTGCCACCAGTGAGGGCCGTGGGGAGCTGTTTTTT
>-|TRBJ1-5|-|TRBV15
CATSVQQGRNQPQHF
TGTGCCACCAGCGTTCAACAGGGACGCAATCAGCCCCAGCATTTT
>once|TRBJ2-2|-|TRBV19
CASSLAGPGELFF
TGTGCCAGTAGTTTGGCGGGGCCCGGGGAGCTGTTTTTT
>-|TRBJ2-2|-|TRBV9
CASSFSNTGELFF
TGTGCCAGCAGCTTCTCCAACACCGGGGAGCTGTTTTTT
>-|TRBJ2-1|TRBD1|TRBV5-1
CASSSLTRTGGRYNEQFF
TGCGCCAGCAGCTCATTAACCCGGACAGGGGGTAGGTACAATGAGCAGTTCTTC
>-|TRBJ2-7|TRBD1|TRBV2
CASSIGGQTYEQYF
TGTGCCAGCTCTATAGGGGGACAGACCTACGAGCAGTACTTC
>few|TRBJ2-1|TRBD2|TRBV5-4
CASSEGLAGDEQFF
TGTGCCAGCAGCGAGGGACTAGCGGGGGATGAGCAGTTCTTC
>-|TRBJ2-1|TRBD2|TRBV29-1
CSVEDRSGGPYNEQFF
TGCAGCGTTGAAGATAGAAGCGGGGGTCCGTACAATGAGCAGTTCTTC
>few|TRBJ1-2|-|TRBV30
CAWSPIFREPLPYGYTF
TGTGCCTGGAGTCCTATATTTCGAGAACCATTGCCCTATGGCTACACCTTC
>-|TRBJ1-1|-|TRBV28
CASSLVIRDTEAFF
TGTGCCAGCAGTTTAGTTATCCGGGACACTGAAGCTTTCTTT
>-|TRBJ2-7|-|TRBV4-1
CASSLQSEGYEQYF
TGCGCCAGCAGCCTCCAGTCGGAGGGCTACGAGCAGTACTTC
>-|TRBJ1-2|-|TRBV7-9
CASSSTRGGYGYTF
TGTGCCAGCAGTTCGACTCGGGGAGGCTATGGCTACACCTTC
>once|TRBJ2-3|-|TRBV7-2
CASSLARQDTWYF
TGTGCCAGCAGCTTAGCCCGACAAGATACGTGGTATTTT
>-|TRBJ1-6|-|TRBV3-1/TRBV3-2
CASSQWGGRDDSPLHF
TGTGCCAGCAGCCAATGGGGGGGCAGGGACGATTCACCCCTCCACTTT
>-|TRBJ1-4|-|TRBV2
CASSEALGGGEKLFF
TGTGCCAGCAGTGAAGCGCTAGGAGGAGGTGAAAAACTGTTTTTT
>-|TRBJ1-2|-|TRBV19
CASSTQNYGYTF
TGTGCCAGTAGTACCCAGAACTATGGCTACACCTTC
>-|TRBJ2-3|TRBD2|TRBV5-1
CASSLVVAGGSDTQYF
TGCGCCAGCAGCTTGGTTGTAGCGGGGGGGTCAGATACGCAGTATTTT
>-|TRBJ2-5|TRBD1|TRBV29-1
CSAFGDREETQYF
TGCAGCGCTTTTGGGGACAGAGAAGAGACCCAGTACTTC
>-|TRBJ1-2|-|TRBV6-2/TRBV6-3
CASSSGRNYGYTF
TGTGCCAGCAGTTCCGGGAGAAATTATGGCTACACCTTC
>-|TRBJ1-2|-|TRBV21-1
CASSKEGTGGHYGYTF
TGTGCCAGCAGCAAGGAGGGGACAGGGGGCCACTATGGCTACACCTTC
>-|TRBJ1-2|-|TRBV5-6
CASSDFGYGYTF
TGTGCCAGCAGTGACTTCGGCTATGGCTACACCTTC
>-|TRBJ2-3|TRBD2|TRBV5-5
CASSGGLAGVSTDTQYF
TGTGCCAGCAGCGGGGGACTAGCGGGGGTTAGCACAGATACGCAGTATTTT
>-|TRBJ2-1|-|TRBV6-2/TRBV6-3
CASSYSTAGNNNEQFF
TGTGCCAGCAGTTACTCGACCGCGGGCAACAACAATGAGCAGTTCTTC
>-|TRBJ2-1|-|TRBV19
CASSTSGNEQFF
TGTGCCAGTAGTACATCCGGCAATGAGCAGTTCTTC
>-|TRBJ1-5|-|TRBV3-1/TRBV3-2
CASSQDGTYGCGPQHF
TGTGCCAGCAGCCAAGATGGGACTTATGGCTGTGGGCCCCAGCATTTT
>-|TRBJ1-4|-|TRBV3-1/TRBV3-2
CASSQAGEKLFF
TGTGCCAGCAGCCAAGCGGGGGAAAAACTGTTTTTT
>-|TRBJ2-7|-|TRBV4-1
CASSQRHSREQYF
TGCGCCAGCAGCCAGAGGCACTCCCGGGAGCAGTACTTC
>few|TRBJ2-2|-|TRBV6-4
CASKASLTGELFF
TGTGCCAGCAAGGCTAGTCTTACCGGGGAGCTGTTTTTT
>-|TRBJ2-1|TRBD1|TRBV7-2
CASSPQGDRGLAPEQFF
TGTGCCAGCAGCCCACAAGGGGACAGAGGATTAGCTCCCGAGCAGTTCTTC
>few|TRBJ1-2|-|TRBV3-1/TRBV3-2
CASSQSYGGYTF
TGTGCCAGCAGCCAAAGCTATGGTGGCTACACCTTC
>-|TRBJ2-7|-|TRBV27
CASSFSLGARTYEQYF
TGTGCCAGCAGTTTTTCTTTGGGGGCTCGGACCTACGAGCAGTACTTC
>-|TRBJ1-6|-|TRBV5-1
CASSSQGSFNSPLHF
TGCGCCAGCAGCTCACAGGGTTCTTTCAATTCACCCCTCCACTTT
>-|TRBJ2-5|-|TRBV19
CASSPRPFTQETQYF
TGTGCCAGTAGTCCCCGTCCCTTTACACAAGAGACCCAGTACTTC
>-|TRBJ2-7|TRBD1|TRBV5-5
CASIPGTGSYEQYF
TGTGCCAGCATTCCCGGGACAGGGTCCTACGAGCAGTACTTC
>once|TRBJ1-3|-|TRBV18
CASSRQGSSGNTIYF
TGTGCCAGCTCCCGCCAGGGGTCCTCGGGAAACACCATATATTTT
>once|TRBJ2-1|-|TRBV10-1
CASSLTINDEQFF
TGCGCCAGCAGTCTTACTATTAATGATGAGCAGTTCTTC
>-|TRBJ2-7|-|TRBV19
CASSPGLTYEQYF
TGTGCCAGTAGTCCTGGGCTGACCTACGAGCAGTACTTC
>-|TRBJ1-5|-|TRBV20-1
CSASWDKEGQPQHF
TGCAGTGCTAGTTGGGACAAAGAAGGTCAGCCCCAGCATTTT
>-|TRBJ1-5|-|TRBV5-6
CASSVALTPNQPQHF
TGTGCCAGCAGCGTCGCCCTTACACCTAATCAGCCCCAGCATTTT
>-|TRBJ1-1|-|TRBV10-3
CAISEPGGDTEAFF
TGTGCCATCAGTGAGCCAGGAGGGGACACTGAAGCTTTCTTT
>-|TRBJ2-5|TRBD1|TRBV7-8
CASSFRGETQYF
TGTGCCAGCAGCTTCAGGGGGGAGACCCAGTACTTC